This T cell receptor (beta chain) was obtained from a study of blood T cell repertoires in COVID-19. On the study more broadly: The cDNA or gDNA used as material had been derived from T cells, B-cell-depleted T cells, or PBMCs.

The method was immunoSEQ multiplex PCR; TCRdb's version includes in-frame clones alone and lacks a portion of them. Of about 180,000 clones listed, about 80% are singletons. Germline V gene sequence: CDR1 MNHEY, CDR2 SMNVEV (reference sequence). With 0 bases removed from V and 6 bases from J, the gap between germline ends came to 5 bases. The CDR3 has 13 residues. This receptor was taken from a human donor in a cohort sampled during active COVID-19. Sequencing was carried out using peripheral blood. The chain is built from TRBV27 and TRBJ1-4; D is unresolved. The CDR3 reads CASSLSPDEKLFF. CDR3 nucleotides: TGTGCCAGCAGTTTATCGCCGGATGAAAAACTGTTTTTT.